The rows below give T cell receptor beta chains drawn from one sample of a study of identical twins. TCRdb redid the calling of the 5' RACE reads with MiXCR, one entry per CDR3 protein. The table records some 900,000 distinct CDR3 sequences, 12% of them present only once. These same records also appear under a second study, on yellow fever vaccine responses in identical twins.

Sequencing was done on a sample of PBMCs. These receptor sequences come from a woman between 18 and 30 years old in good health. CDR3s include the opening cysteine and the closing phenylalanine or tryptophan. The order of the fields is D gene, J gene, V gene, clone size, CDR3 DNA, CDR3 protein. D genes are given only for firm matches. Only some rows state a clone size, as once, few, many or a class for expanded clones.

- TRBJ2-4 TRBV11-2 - TGTGCCAGCAGCTCTCCTGACAAAAACATTCAGTACTTC CASSSPDKNIQYF
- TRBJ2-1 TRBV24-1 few TGTGCCACCAGTGATTCAGGCGGGACCCACAATGAGCAGTTCTTC CATSDSGGTHNEQFF
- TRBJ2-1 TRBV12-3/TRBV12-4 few TGTGCCAGCAGTTCGGCCCCTAGCAATGAGCAGTTCTTC CASSSAPSNEQFF
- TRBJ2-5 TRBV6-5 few TGTGCCAGCAGTTACCGCCCGGCCTCTGAGACCCAGTACTTC CASSYRPASETQYF
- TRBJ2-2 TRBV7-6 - TGTGCCAGCAGCTGGGGGGGGGGACAGGCAACGGTCACCGGGGTGCTGTTTTTT CASSWGGGQATVTGVLFF
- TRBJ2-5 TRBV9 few TGTGCCAGCAGCGTATTGTGGGAGACCCAGTACTTC CASSVLWETQYF
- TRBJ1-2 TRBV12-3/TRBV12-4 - TGTGCCAGCAGTAATACAGTACTCTATGGCTACACCTTC CASSNTVLYGYTF
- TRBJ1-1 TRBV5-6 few TGTGCCAGCAGCTTTAACGGGCGGTGGAACACTGAAGCTTTCTTT CASSFNGRWNTEAFF
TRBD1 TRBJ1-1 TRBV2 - TGTGCCAGCAGTGAAAGGGGACAGGTGAACACTGAAGCTTTCTTT CASSERGQVNTEAFF
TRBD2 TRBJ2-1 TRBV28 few TGTGCCAGCAGGCCCCTGGGGGAGGGCCTAAATGAGCAGTTCTTC CASRPLGEGLNEQFF
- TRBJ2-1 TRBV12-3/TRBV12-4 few TGTGCCAGCAGTTTTCCGGCAGGGTACAATGAGCAGTTCTTC CASSFPAGYNEQFF
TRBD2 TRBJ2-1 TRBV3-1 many TGTGCCAGCAGCCTCACCGGACTAGCCAATGAGCAGTTCTTC CASSLTGLANEQFF
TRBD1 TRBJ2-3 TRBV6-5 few TGTGCCAGCAGTTTCGGACAGGGGGCACCAGATACGCAGTATTTT CASSFGQGAPDTQYF
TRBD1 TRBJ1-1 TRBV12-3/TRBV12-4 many TGTGCCAGCAGTGAGACAGGGCAGACTGAAGCTTTCTTT CASSETGQTEAFF
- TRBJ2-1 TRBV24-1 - TGTGCCACCATGGGATGGCGGGGCCCTAAGGCTGAGCAGTTCTTC CATMGWRGPKAEQFF
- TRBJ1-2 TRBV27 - TGTGCCAGCACGGGGGTAGGGAACTATGGCTACACCTTC CASTGVGNYGYTF
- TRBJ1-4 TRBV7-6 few TGTGCCAGCAGCTTAGGGGCCAGGGAAAAACTGTTTTTT CASSLGAREKLFF
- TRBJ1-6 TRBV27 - TGTGCCAGCGGTGACGACAGGAGTAATTCACCCCTCCACTTT CASGDDRSNSPLHF
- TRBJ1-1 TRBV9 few TGTGCCAGCAGCGTACTGGGACGAAAGACTGAAGCTTTCTTT CASSVLGRKTEAFF
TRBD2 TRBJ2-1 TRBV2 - TGTGCCAGCCGCAGCGGGAGAGGACCCTACAATGAGCAGTTCTTC CASRSGRGPYNEQFF
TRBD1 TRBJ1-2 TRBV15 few TGTGCCACCAGCAGAGTTGCAGGGGGCTATGGCTACACCTTC CATSRVAGGYGYTF
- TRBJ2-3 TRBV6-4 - TGTGCCAGCAGCCCTAGCGCACACACAGATACGCAGTATTTT CASSPSAHTDTQYF
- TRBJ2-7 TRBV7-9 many TGTGCCAGCAGCTTAACTCAGGGCTACGAGCAGTACTTC CASSLTQGYEQYF
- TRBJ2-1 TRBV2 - TGTGCCAGCAGGCAGACCCTCCGGTTCTCCTGGAATGAGCAGTTCTTC CASRQTLRFSWNEQFF
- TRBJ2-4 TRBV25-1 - TGTGCCAGCAGTGGTCCCAGGGGCATTCAGTACTTC CASSGPRGIQYF
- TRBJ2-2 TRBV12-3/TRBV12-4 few TGTGCCAGCACCTTGGGGACTCCTAACACCGGGGAGCTGTTTTTT CASTLGTPNTGELFF
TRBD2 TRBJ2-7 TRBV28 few TGTGCCAGCAGTTCACTAGCGGACTCGACCTACGAGCAGTACTTC CASSSLADSTYEQYF
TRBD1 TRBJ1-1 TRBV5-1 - TGCGCCAGCAGCTTTGCCCTGACAGGGGGCGAAGCTGAAGCTTTCTTT CASSFALTGGEAEAFF
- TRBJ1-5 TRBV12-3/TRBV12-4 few TGTGCCAGCAGTTTAGCGGCTCAGCCCCAGCATTTT CASSLAAQPQHF
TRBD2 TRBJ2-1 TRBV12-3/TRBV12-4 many TGTGCCAGCAGTTATAGCGGGATCGGTGAGCAGTTCTTC CASSYSGIGEQFF
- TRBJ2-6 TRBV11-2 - TGTGCCAGCAGCTTCGTTAGCCAATCTGGGGCCAACGTCCTGACTTTC CASSFVSQSGANVLTF
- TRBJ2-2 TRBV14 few TGTGCCAGCAGCCAAGATCTAGGGCTTCTCCACACCGGGGAGCTGTTTTTT CASSQDLGLLHTGELFF
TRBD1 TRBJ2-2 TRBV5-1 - TGCGCCAGCAGCTTTACCGGGACAGGGCCCTCGAACACCGGGGAGCTGTTTTTT CASSFTGTGPSNTGELFF
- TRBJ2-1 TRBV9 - TGTGCCAGCAGTTCGGGCGGTCGTGAGCAGTTCTTC CASSSGGREQFF
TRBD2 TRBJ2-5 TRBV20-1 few TGCAGTGCTACTCTAGCGGGAGGGCCCGGGACCCAGTACTTC CSATLAGGPGTQYF
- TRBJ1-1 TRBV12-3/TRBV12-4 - TGTGCCAGCAGTTTGGGGGGTCCAGGGGTAAACACTGAAGCTTTCTTT CASSLGGPGVNTEAFF
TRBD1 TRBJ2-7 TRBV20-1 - TGCAGTGCTGGCCGGGACAGGGCCTCCTACGAGCAGTACTTC CSAGRDRASYEQYF
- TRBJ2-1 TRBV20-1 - TGCAGTCCCGGGGGGCCCAATGAGCAGTTCTTC CSPGGPNEQFF
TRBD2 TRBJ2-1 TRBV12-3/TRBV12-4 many TGTGCCAGCAGTAGGACTAGCGGGGGCATATACAATGAGCAGTTCTTC CASSRTSGGIYNEQFF
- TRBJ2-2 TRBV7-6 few TGTGCCAGCAGCTTAGTCCTAGGGGTCGGGGCCGGGGAGCTGTTTTTT CASSLVLGVGAGELFF
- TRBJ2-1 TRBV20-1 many TGCAGTGCTAGAACCGAATCCTCAGTCACAGAGCAGTTCTTC CSARTESSVTEQFF
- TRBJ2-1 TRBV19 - TGTGCCAGTAGTAGGGAAGATCAGGGTGAGCAGTTCTTC CASSREDQGEQFF
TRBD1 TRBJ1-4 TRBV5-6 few TGTGCCAGCAGCTTCGGACAGGGTACGACAACTAATGAAAAACTGTTTTTT CASSFGQGTTTNEKLFF